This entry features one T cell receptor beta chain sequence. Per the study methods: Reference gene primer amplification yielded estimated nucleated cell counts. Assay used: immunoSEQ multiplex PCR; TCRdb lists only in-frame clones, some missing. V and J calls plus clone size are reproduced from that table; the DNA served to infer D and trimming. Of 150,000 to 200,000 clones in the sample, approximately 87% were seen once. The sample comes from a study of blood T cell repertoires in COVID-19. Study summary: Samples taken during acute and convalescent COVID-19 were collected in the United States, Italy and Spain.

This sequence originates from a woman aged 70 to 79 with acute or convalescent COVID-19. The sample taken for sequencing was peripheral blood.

Here the CDR3 reads CASSPGLLIRNTEAFF. CDR3 sequence (DNA): TGTGCCAGCTCACCAGGGCTTCTCATCAGGAACACTGAAGCTTTCTTT. The chain uses TRBV18 and TRBJ1-1; D ambiguous. Per the germline V gene, CDR1 is KGHSH and CDR2 is LQKENI. Trimming pared 2 bases from V and 1 base from J, leaving 14 bases between. The CDR3 consists of 16 residues. Complete variable domain (other parts from reference TRBV18 and TRBJ1-1): NAGVMQNPRHLVRRRGQEARLRCSPMKGHSHVYWYRQLPEEGLKFMVYLQKENIIDESGMPKERFSAEFPKEGPSILRIQQVVRGDSAAYFCASSPGLLIRNTEAFFGQGTRLTVV.